The sequence of this T cell receptor (beta chain) was determined in a study of T cell responses to AZD1222 COVID-19 vaccine. Study-wide results and limits: Seropositive AZD1222 recipients at baseline numbered only 6 or 7. At 160-218 and 743-854, vaccine-associated CD4 TCRs were dominant, and they spanned spike. Spike-specific TCRs gained breadth and depth after people received two AZD1222 doses. White British ancestry dominated among donors, who included more females, and clonal diversity was possibly underestimated.

The CDR3 contains 14 residues. The V end was cut by 6 bases, the J end by 6 bases, with 18 bases between. Germline values: CDR1 MNHEY, CDR2 SVGAGI. With regard to this clone: No antigen is known for it.

The protocol was immunoSEQ multiplex PCR, while the TCRdb copy is restricted to in-frame clones and leaves out a portion. The sample lists around 100,000 clones; roughly 88% were seen once. Specimen: peripheral blood, collected on day 0 of AZD1222 vaccination. The gene calls are TRBV6-5 and TRBJ2-7; D possibly corresponds to TRBD1 (6 bases). This TCR came from an adult in good health. CDR3 residues: CASRQGQAASEQYF. As DNA, the CDR3 is TGTGCCAGCAGACAGGGCCAAGCGGCCTCCGAGCAGTACTTC.